Only a few counts were recorded for the clone carrying this TCR beta chain. Its antigen is unidentified. This entry comes from a study of T cells after yellow fever vaccination. Generation of TCR cDNA used 5'RACE template switching (which added a universal primer site and UMIs). Via MiXCR, TCRdb re-called the 5' RACE reads, giving one row per CDR3 protein. The data hold just over 300,000 distinct CDR3 sequences, with approximately 3.8% observed a single time. Broader study findings: Once the booster was given, most primary-vaccination clones reappeared, at over 95% for CD4 and more than 85% for CD8. The CD4 compartment and the CD8 compartment contained a small share of clonotypes in common.

Germline assignment: CDR1 SGHRS and CDR2 YFSETQ. CDR3 length: 14 residues. The V and J ends lost 5 bases and 5 bases respectively, with 16 bases between them. The TCR sequence derives from a man younger than 35 who received the YFV17D yellow fever vaccine. Sequencing used PBMCs, obtained on the day of the yellow fever booster vaccination. The chain uses TRBV5-1 and TRBJ1-1; D is perhaps TRBD1 (6 bases). CDR3 DNA sequence: TGCGCCAGCAGATCCCTACAGGGTAGGACTGAAGCTTTCTTT. This translates into CASRSLQGRTEAFF.